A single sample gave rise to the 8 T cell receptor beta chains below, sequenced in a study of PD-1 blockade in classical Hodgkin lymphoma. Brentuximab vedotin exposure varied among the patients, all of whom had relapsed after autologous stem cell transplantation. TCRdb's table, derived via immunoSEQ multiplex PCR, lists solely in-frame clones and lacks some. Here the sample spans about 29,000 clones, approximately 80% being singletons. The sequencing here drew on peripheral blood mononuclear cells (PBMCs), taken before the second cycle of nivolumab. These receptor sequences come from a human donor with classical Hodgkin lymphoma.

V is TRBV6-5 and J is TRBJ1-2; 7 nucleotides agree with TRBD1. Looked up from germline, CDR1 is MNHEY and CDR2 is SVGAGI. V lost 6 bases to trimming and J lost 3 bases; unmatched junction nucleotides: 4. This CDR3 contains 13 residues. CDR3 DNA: TGTGCCAGCAGGCCGACAGGGTACTATGGCTACACCTTC. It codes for CASRPTGYYGYTF.

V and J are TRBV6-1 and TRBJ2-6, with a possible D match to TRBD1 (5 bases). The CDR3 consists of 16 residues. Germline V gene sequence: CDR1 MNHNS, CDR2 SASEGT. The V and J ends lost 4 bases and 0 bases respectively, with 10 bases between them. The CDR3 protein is CASSGQRFSGANVLTF. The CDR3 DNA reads TGTGCCAGCAGTGGACAGAGATTCTCTGGGGCCAACGTCCTGACTTTC.

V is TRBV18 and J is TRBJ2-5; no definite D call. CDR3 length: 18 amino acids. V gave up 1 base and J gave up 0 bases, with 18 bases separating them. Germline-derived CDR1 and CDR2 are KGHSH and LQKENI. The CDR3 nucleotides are TGTGCCAGCTCACCACAACCCCAACTCGCGTCGTACCAAGAGACCCAGTACTTC. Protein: CASSPQPQLASYQETQYF.

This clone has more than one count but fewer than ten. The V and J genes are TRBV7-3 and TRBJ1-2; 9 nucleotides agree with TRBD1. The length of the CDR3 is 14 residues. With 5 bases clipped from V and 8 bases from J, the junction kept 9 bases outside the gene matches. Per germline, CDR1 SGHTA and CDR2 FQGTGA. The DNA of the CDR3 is TGTGCCAGCAGCAACCCCGGGACAGGGCCCGGCTACACCTTC. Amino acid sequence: CASSNPGTGPGYTF. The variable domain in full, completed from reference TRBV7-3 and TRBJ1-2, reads GAGVSQTPSNKVTEKGKYVELRCDPISGHTALYWYRQSLGQGPEFLIYFQGTGAADDSGLPNDRFFAVRPEGSVSTLKIQRTERGDSAVYLCASSNPGTGPGYTFGSGTRLTVV.

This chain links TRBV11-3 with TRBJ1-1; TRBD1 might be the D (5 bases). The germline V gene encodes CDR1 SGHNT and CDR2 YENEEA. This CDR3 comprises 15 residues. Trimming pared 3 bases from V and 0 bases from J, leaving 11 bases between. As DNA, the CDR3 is TGTGCCAGCAGCTTGGGACGACTCATGAACACTGAAGCTTTCTTT. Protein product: CASSLGRLMNTEAFF.

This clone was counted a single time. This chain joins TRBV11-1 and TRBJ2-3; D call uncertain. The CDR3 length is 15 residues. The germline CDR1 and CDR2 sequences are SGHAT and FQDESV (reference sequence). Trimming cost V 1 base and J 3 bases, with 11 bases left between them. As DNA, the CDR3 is TGTGCCAGCAGCTTAGATGGTCTGGCGACAGATACGCAGTATTTT. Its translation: CASSLDGLATDTQYF.

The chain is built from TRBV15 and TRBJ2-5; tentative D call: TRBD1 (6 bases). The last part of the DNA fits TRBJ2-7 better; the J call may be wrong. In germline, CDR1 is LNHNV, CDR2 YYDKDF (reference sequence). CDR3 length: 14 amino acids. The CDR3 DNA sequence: TGTGCCACCAGCAGAGATCGCAGGGGCCACGAGCAGTACTTC. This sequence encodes CATSRDRRGHEQYF.

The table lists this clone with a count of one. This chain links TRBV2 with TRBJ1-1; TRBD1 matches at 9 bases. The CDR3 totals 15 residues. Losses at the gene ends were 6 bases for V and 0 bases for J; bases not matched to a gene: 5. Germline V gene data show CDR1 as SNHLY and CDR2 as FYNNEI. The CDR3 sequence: CASSVRQGVNTEAFF. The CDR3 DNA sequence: TGTGCCAGCAGCGTGAGACAGGGGGTGAACACTGAAGCTTTCTTT.